Following are 9 T cell receptor beta chains from one sample sequenced in a study of technical replicates of blood from several donors. The assay was immunoSEQ multiplex PCR, and TCRdb's table has in-frame clones only and misses some. The profile shows some 56,000 clones, just over 90% of them singletons. The sequencing input was PBMCs. Source of these receptors: a human donor in good health. Some clones in this sample may be carry-over from other donors' samples.

The chain has TRBV7-9 and TRBJ1-2; the D gene is possibly TRBD1 (5 bases). CDR3 size: 14 residues. The V end was cut by 5 bases, the J end by 0 bases, with 10 bases between. Germline values: CDR1 SEHNR, CDR2 FQNEAQ (reference sequence). This CDR3 reads CASSPGKTNYGYTF. DNA for the CDR3: TGTGCCAGCAGCCCAGGGAAAACTAACTATGGCTACACCTTC.

J is TRBJ2-7 and V is TRBV9; TRBD1 agrees at 11 bases. There are 15 residues in the CDR3. The germline V gene has CDR1 SGDLS and CDR2 YYNGEE. V shed 4 bases and J 2 bases; nucleotides not matched to a gene: 5. CDR3 sequence: CASSKTGQGAYEQYF. CDR3 DNA: TGTGCCAGCAGCAAGACGGGACAGGGGGCCTACGAGCAGTACTTC.

The chain couples TRBV12-5 to TRBJ2-7, with TRBD2 identical over 12 bases. Germline CDR1 LGHNT, CDR2 FRNRAP. The CDR3 covers 18 residues. V shed 6 bases and J 6 bases; nucleotides not matched to a gene: 18. CDR3 nucleotide sequence: TGTGCTAGTGGCCCATCCCCGGGCCTAGCGGGGGGGAGGGGCGAGCAGTACTTC. Its translation is CASGPSPGLAGGRGEQYF.

This sequence joins TRBV5-8 and TRBJ2-1, with TRBD1 matching 7 bases. Germline loops: CDR1 SGHTS, CDR2 YDEGEE. The CDR3 is 15 residues long. With V trimmed by 2 bases and J by 8 bases, 10 bases remained unmatched. CDR3 sequence reads: CASSLWTGSYDEQFF. CDR3 in DNA: TGTGCCAGCAGCTTATGGACAGGCTCTTATGATGAGCAGTTCTTC.

The V and J genes are TRBV11-3 and TRBJ1-2, with 10 nucleotides matching TRBD1. Germline V gives CDR1 SGHNT, CDR2 YENEEA. CDR3 length: 20 residues. V was clipped by 0 bases and J by 4 bases; unmatched bases: 17. CDR3 amino acids: CASSLEYTSTGGAKSYGYTF. The CDR3, as DNA: TGTGCCAGCAGCTTAGAGTACACCTCGACAGGGGGCGCCAAGAGCTATGGCTACACCTTC.

This rearrangement joins TRBV5-6 to TRBJ2-7, with D unclear. This CDR3 is 14 amino acids long. V lost 0 bases and J 7 bases, leaving 14 bases between the germline ends. Germline V CDR1 and CDR2: SGHDT, YYEEEE. This CDR3 is CASSLAGLSREQYF. CDR3 coding DNA: TGTGCCAGCAGCTTGGCTGGTCTGTCTAGAGAGCAGTACTTC. Combining the CDR3 with reference TRBV5-6 and TRBJ2-7 gives the whole variable domain DAGVTQSPTHLIKTRGQQVTLRCSPKSGHDTVSWYQQALGQGPQFIFQYYEEEERQRGNFPDRFSGHQFPNYSSELNVNALLLGDSALYLCASSLAGLSREQYFGPGTRLTVT.

The V gene is TRBV12-5, the J gene TRBJ2-1; TRBD2 matches at 7 bases. J lost 8 bases, V lost 5 bases, and 3 bases had no gene match. This CDR3 comprises 12 residues. The germline CDR1 and CDR2 sequences are LGHNT and FRNRAP. CDR3 nucleotides: TGTGCTAGTGGTCCGGGACTACATGAGCAGTTCTTC. Translating gives CASGPGLHEQFF. Complete variable domain (other parts from reference TRBV12-5 and TRBJ2-1): DARVTQTPRHKVTEMGQEVTMRCQPILGHNTVFWYRQTMMQGLELLAYFRNRAPLDDSGMPKDRFSAEMPDATLATLKIQPSEPRDSAVYFCASGPGLHEQFFGPGTRLTVL.

The chain's CDR3 is CASSLPGSGNTIYF. Here the CDR3 DNA reads TGTGCCAGCAGCTTACCAGGGTCTGGAAACACCATATATTTT. The chain uses TRBV7-2 and TRBJ1-3; tentatively, D is TRBD1 (5 bases). V lost 2 bases and J 1 base, leaving 6 bases between the germline ends. The CDR3 totals 14 residues. Germline loops: CDR1 SGHTA, CDR2 FQGNSA.

About this clone: Other DNA sequences of this sample code for an identical CDR3. This CDR3 reads CAWSVTVDTQYF. The CDR3 nucleotides are TGTGCCTGGAGTGTGACAGTTGATACGCAGTATTTT. The gene calls are TRBV30 and TRBJ2-3; a weak D match, TRBD1 (5 bases). Per germline, CDR1 GTSNPN and CDR2 SVGIG (reference sequence). The V end lost 0 bases, the J end lost 6 bases, and 7 bases lay between the germline ends. The CDR3 is made up of 12 amino acids.